This T cell receptor beta chain was recovered during a study of T cell responses to AZD1222 COVID-19 vaccine. Germline loops: CDR1 SGHDT, CDR2 YYEEEE. The length of the CDR3 is 15 residues. V dropped 3 bases and J dropped 6; count of bases not matched to a gene: 12. A single count supports this clone. Its specificity is unknown. TCRdb's copy holds only in-frame clones and misses some; the assay was immunoSEQ multiplex PCR. The sample contains tens of thousands of clones, roughly 88% of which appear only once. Findings and caveats of the study: Without day 14 samples, only post-peak T cell repertoires were studied.

The V gene is TRBV5-6, the J gene TRBJ2-7, with 7 bases identical to TRBD2. The input for sequencing was peripheral blood, taken on day 0 of AZD1222 vaccination. The sequence was collected from an adult in good health. The CDR3 region has the DNA TGTGCCAGCAGCTGGCGGGGGACTGGAGGGAGCGAGCAGTACTTC. It specifies CASSWRGTGGSEQYF. Using reference TRBV5-6 and TRBJ2-7 for the parts outside the CDR3, the full variable domain is DAGVTQSPTHLIKTRGQQVTLRCSPKSGHDTVSWYQQALGQGPQFIFQYYEEEERQRGNFPDRFSGHQFPNYSSELNVNALLLGDSALYLCASSWRGTGGSEQYFGPGTRLTVT.